Listed here are 19 T cell receptor beta chains from one sample, sequenced in a study of blood T cell repertoires in COVID-19. The protocol was immunoSEQ multiplex PCR, while the TCRdb copy is restricted to in-frame clones and leaves out a portion. The sample shows under 200,000 clones, roughly 80% of them seen only once. Material: PBMCs or T cells enriched from blood (not recorded which). These receptors all stem from a woman in her thirties or forties with acute COVID-19.

This chain uses TRBV18 with TRBJ1-1; a weak D match, TRBD1 (5 bases). Per the germline V gene, CDR1 is KGHSH and CDR2 is LQKENI. Trimming removed 5 bases at V and 1 base at J, with 11 bases between. The CDR3 contains 14 residues. The CDR3 DNA reads TGTGCCAGCTCATCCTACGACAGGAACACTGAAGCTTTCTTT. As protein: CASSSYDRNTEAFF.

The chain joins TRBV4-1 to TRBJ1-6; no clear D. The V end lost 0 bases, the J end lost 3 bases, and 6 bases lay between the germline ends. From germline, CDR1 is MGHRA and CDR2 YSYEKL. The CDR3 contains 15 residues. Here the CDR3 DNA reads TGCGCCAGCAGCCAAGAGGGCAACTATAATTCACCCCTCCACTTT. Its translation is CASSQEGNYNSPLHF.

In nucleotides, the CDR3 is TGTGCCAGCAGCCAGACTAGCGCCGGCTACGAGCAGTACGTC. Protein: CASSQTSAGYEQYV. The genes are TRBV14 and TRBJ2-7; 8 bases map to TRBD2. J was trimmed by 3 bases and V by 3 bases; bases with no gene match: 4. Germline values: CDR1 SGHDN, CDR2 FVKESK. The CDR3 runs to 14 residues.

The chain recombines TRBV6-6 with TRBJ1-2; D unclear. V was cut by 6 bases and J by 5 bases, with 13 bases left in between. Germline V lookup: CDR1 MNHNY, CDR2 SVGAGI (reference sequence). The CDR3 totals 13 residues. The CDR3 loop is CASSLRGPYGYTF. Written as DNA, the CDR3 is TGTGCCAGCAGCTTACGGGGTCCGTATGGCTACACCTTC.

The genes are TRBV5-1 and TRBJ1-2; 9 positions agree with TRBD1. CDR3 length: 15 residues. The germline gives CDR1 SGHRS, CDR2 YFSETQ. V gave up 2 bases and J gave up 6 bases; unmatched junction bases: 8. The CDR3 DNA reads TGCGCCAGCAGCTTAAATTCCGGGACAGGGAATGGCTACACCTTC. Encoded protein: CASSLNSGTGNGYTF.

V and J are TRBV18 and TRBJ1-2; D is uncertain. V lost 3 bases, J lost 5 bases, and 13 bases lay in between. Looked up from germline, CDR1 is KGHSH and CDR2 is LQKENI. The CDR3 extends over 14 amino acids. The CDR3 DNA follows: TGTGCCAGCTCACCGTCGAAAGAGGGATATGGCTACACCTTC. Translating it yields CASSPSKEGYGYTF.

This chain uses TRBV10-2 with TRBJ2-3; D is unresolved. Deletions cut 7 bases from V and 1 base from J, with 9 bases between. This CDR3 is built from 13 residues. Germline-derived CDR1 and CDR2 are WSHSY and SAAADI. The CDR3 is CASTFAGTDTQYF. As DNA, the CDR3 is TGCGCCAGCACGTTTGCGGGCACAGATACGCAGTATTTT.

The chain couples TRBV10-3 to TRBJ1-6, with D perhaps matching TRBD1 (5 bases). CDR3 size: 13 residues. Trimming left V 4 bases short and J 8 bases short, with 9 bases between. Germline-derived CDR1 and CDR2 are ENHRY and SYGVKD. For the CDR3, the DNA is TGTGCCATCAGTGGGGACTGGGATTCACCCCTCCACTTT. This encodes CAISGDWDSPLHF.

The J gene is TRBJ1-6, the V gene TRBV19; 9 nucleotides match TRBD1. Germline CDR1 reads LNHDA; CDR2 reads SQIVND (reference sequence). The CDR3 runs to 13 residues. V lost 9 bases and J lost 9; bases outside the gene matches: 6. The CDR3 nucleotides are TGTGCCAGCCGGGACAGGGAGGTTTCACCCCTCCACTTT. Its protein product is CASRDREVSPLHF.

This clone was picked up many times. This chain uses TRBV7-3 with TRBJ1-1, with D hard to call. Deletions cut 5 bases from V and 0 bases from J, with 7 bases between. The CDR3 is 13 residues long. From germline, CDR1 is SGHTA and CDR2 FQGTGA. The CDR3 spells CASSPTMNTEAFF. In DNA form, the CDR3 reads TGTGCCAGCAGCCCAACAATGAACACTGAAGCTTTCTTT.

This sequence joins TRBV19 and TRBJ2-5; D is unclear. Germline V gives CDR1 LNHDA, CDR2 SQIVND (reference sequence). The length of the CDR3 is 15 residues. Trimming pared 5 bases from V and 5 bases from J, leaving 18 bases between. The CDR3 loop is CASSPSAQAGETQYF. CDR3 in DNA: TGTGCCAGTAGTCCCTCGGCCCAGGCTGGGGAGACCCAGTACTTC.

The gene calls are TRBV24-1 and TRBJ2-3, with TRBD2 identical over 7 bases. V dropped 4 bases and J dropped 0; count of bases not matched to a gene: 6. The CDR3 is 16 residues long. Germline assignment: CDR1 KGHDR and CDR2 SFDVKD. The CDR3 DNA sequence: TGTGCCACCAGTGACGAGAGCGGGAAAAGCACAGATACGCAGTATTTT. Translated: CATSDESGKSTDTQYF.

This clone was counted ten times or more. This sequence joins TRBV6-4 and TRBJ2-1, with D perhaps matching TRBD2 (6 bases). This CDR3 region has 14 residues. V was cut by 5 bases and J by 6 bases, with 14 bases left in between. The germline V gene encodes CDR1 MRHNA and CDR2 SNTAGT. CDR3 sequence (DNA): TGTGCCAGCAGTCTCACCGGGACTTCCAATGAGCAGTTCTTC. This gives the protein CASSLTGTSNEQFF.

On this clone itself: Mismatch with germline at one junction end may stem from a read error. The chain couples TRBV7-7 to TRBJ2-1; the D gene is possibly TRBD2 (6 bases). The CDR3 loop spans 15 amino acids. Germline assignment: CDR1 SSHAT and CDR2 FNYEAQ (reference sequence). The CDR3 region has the DNA TGTGCTAGCAGCCCCCATTCGGGGGCCTACAATGAGCAGTTCTTC. Translated, it gives CASSPHSGAYNEQFF.

The rearrangement links TRBV4-1 to TRBJ2-1; D unclear. The CDR3 consists of 16 residues. V lost 3 bases to trimming and J lost 0 bases, with 12 bases between them. CDR1 MGHRA and CDR2 YSYEKL come from the germline V gene. The CDR3 bases are TGCGCCAGCAGCCAGCCCTCTGGCTCCTCCTACAATGAGCAGTTCTTC. Translating it yields CASSQPSGSSYNEQFF.

The chain employs TRBV27 and TRBJ2-3; TRBD2 might be the D (5 bases). The germline V gene has CDR1 MNHEY and CDR2 SMNVEV (reference sequence). Trimming removed 5 bases at V and 4 bases at J, with 13 bases between. This CDR3 spans 14 amino acids. The chain's CDR3 is CASSAGGGPDTQYF. CDR3 DNA sequence: TGTGCCAGCAGTGCTGGCGGCGGGCCAGATACGCAGTATTTT.

This clone was seen once. V and J are TRBV5-5 and TRBJ1-1; D not resolved. This CDR3 is built from 12 residues. V shed 1 base and J shed 7 bases, with 8 bases lying between them. From germline, CDR1 is SGHKS and CDR2 YYEKEE (reference sequence). The chain's CDR3 is CASSLSVGEAFF. CDR3 nucleotides: TGTGCCAGCAGCTTGTCGGTTGGTGAAGCTTTCTTT.

J is TRBJ2-7 and V is TRBV18; 8 bases are a match to TRBD1. There are 15 residues in the CDR3. Germline V gene data show CDR1 as KGHSH and CDR2 as LQKENI. With V trimmed by 3 bases and J by 3 bases, 7 bases remained unmatched. CDR3 DNA: TGTGCCAGCTCACCGGAACAGGGGGTAAGCTACGAGCAGTACTTC. Its translation: CASSPEQGVSYEQYF.

The chain has TRBV2 and TRBJ1-1; perhaps TRBD1 as D (6 bases). Germline lookup yields CDR1 SNHLY and CDR2 FYNNEI. The V gene lost 6 bases and the J gene lost 8 bases, with 19 bases spanning the gap. The CDR3 totals 14 residues. The CDR3 nucleotides are TGTGCCAGCAGCCTACAGGGAACGATCCGCGAAGCTTTCTTT. It yields the protein CASSLQGTIREAFF.